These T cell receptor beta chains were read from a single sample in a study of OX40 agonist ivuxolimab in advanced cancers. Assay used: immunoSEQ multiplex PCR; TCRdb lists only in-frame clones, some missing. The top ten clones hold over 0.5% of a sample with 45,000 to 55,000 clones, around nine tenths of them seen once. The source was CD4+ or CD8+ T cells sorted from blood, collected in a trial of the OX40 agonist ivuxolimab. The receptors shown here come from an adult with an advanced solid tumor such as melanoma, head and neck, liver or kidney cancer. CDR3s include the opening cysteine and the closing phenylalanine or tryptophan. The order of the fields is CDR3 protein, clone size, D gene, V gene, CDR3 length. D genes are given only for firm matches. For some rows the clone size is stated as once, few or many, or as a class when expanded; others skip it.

CDR3: CASSLGGGTGEKLFF
size: NA
D: NA
V: TRBV5-4
length: 15

CDR3: CAWSVKEKLFF
size: NA
D: NA
V: TRBV30
length: 11

CDR3: CASSEETGLGKNIQYF
size: NA
D: TRBD1
V: TRBV6-1
length: 16

CDR3: CASSDPPGYEQYF
size: NA
D: NA
V: TRBV6-1
length: 13

CDR3: CASSYSPRWGEQFF
size: NA
D: NA
V: TRBV6-6
length: 14

CDR3: CASSATSGRTGELFF
size: once
D: TRBD2
V: TRBV28
length: 15

CDR3: CASSPVPPTDTQYF
size: NA
D: NA
V: TRBV5-1
length: 14

CDR3: CASSPYWGAYTDTQYF
size: once
D: NA
V: TRBV28
length: 16

CDR3: CASRLGTSGAHYNEQFF
size: NA
D: NA
V: TRBV12-2
length: 17

CDR3: CASSPENQPQHF
size: NA
D: NA
V: TRBV2
length: 12

CDR3: CASSTRDHYGYTF
size: NA
D: NA
V: TRBV19
length: 13

CDR3: CASSAGATREQYF
size: NA
D: TRBD2
V: TRBV18
length: 13

CDR3: CASTNGGRNEKLFF
size: NA
D: NA
V: TRBV25-1
length: 14

CDR3: CASSEIGSGTGTEAFF
size: few
D: NA
V: TRBV2
length: 16

CDR3: CASKTTGTQNEQFF
size: NA
D: NA
V: TRBV18
length: 14

CDR3: CASSGPIAGGPRDTQYF
size: once
D: TRBD2
V: TRBV9
length: 17

CDR3: CASRDVADTQYF
size: NA
D: NA
V: TRBV30
length: 12

CDR3: CASSPGQLGEQYF
size: NA
D: TRBD1
V: TRBV5-4
length: 13

CDR3: CASSLGQGWFF
size: NA
D: TRBD1
V: TRBV5-1
length: 11

CDR3: CATSREGGQNNEKLFF
size: NA
D: TRBD1
V: TRBV15
length: 16

CDR3: CASSKPGTQYF
size: NA
D: NA
V: TRBV21-1
length: 11

CDR3: CATSRVGTYSYNEQFF
size: NA
D: NA
V: TRBV15
length: 16